The rows below give T cell receptor beta chains drawn from one sample of a study of graft-versus-host responses after intestinal transplantation. Here immunoSEQ multiplex PCR was the method, and the copy in TCRdb shows in-frame clones only, minus some. The sample yields 20,000 to 30,000 clones, 82% seen once. What these receptors recognize is not known. The sample here was unstimulated CD4+ T cells sorted from spleen or lymph node cells, taken before intestinal transplant. All receptors derive from a human donor who received an intestinal transplant. The CDR3 runs from the conserved cysteine through the conserved F or W. Fields, in order: CDR3 DNA, CDR3 protein, J gene, D gene, V gene, clone size. D genes are given only for firm matches. Size is stated for part of the rows, as once, few or many counts, or as a class when the clone is expanded.

CDR3nt: TGTGCCAGCAGCTTACGACAGATAGACAATGAGCAGTTCTTC
CDR3aa: CASSLRQIDNEQFF
j_gene: TRBJ2-1
d_gene: NA
v_gene: TRBV11-3
abundance: NA

CDR3nt: TGTGCCAGCAGCCAAGGGGGGGCCGACAGGCCCTACAATGAGCAGTTCTTC
CDR3aa: CASSQGGADRPYNEQFF
j_gene: TRBJ2-1
d_gene: NA
v_gene: TRBV14
abundance: NA

CDR3nt: TGTGCCAGCAGCTTAGCAGCGGGAGGGCCCGGTGAGCAGTTCTTC
CDR3aa: CASSLAAGGPGEQFF
j_gene: TRBJ2-1
d_gene: TRBD2
v_gene: TRBV11-2
abundance: NA

CDR3nt: TGTGCCAGCACCATGAACAGGGGACGGGTCACCGGGGAGCTGTTTTTT
CDR3aa: CASTMNRGRVTGELFF
j_gene: TRBJ2-2
d_gene: TRBD1
v_gene: TRBV5-4
abundance: NA

CDR3nt: TGCGCCAGCAGCTTGACGGGGTACGCGAACACCGGGGAGCTGTTTTTT
CDR3aa: CASSLTGYANTGELFF
j_gene: TRBJ2-2
d_gene: NA
v_gene: TRBV5-1
abundance: NA

CDR3nt: TGCGCCAGCAGCCAAGATCGAACTAGCGGCCGCACAGATACGCAGTATTTT
CDR3aa: CASSQDRTSGRTDTQYF
j_gene: TRBJ2-3
d_gene: TRBD2
v_gene: TRBV4-1
abundance: NA

CDR3nt: TGTGCCAGCAGCCCCCTACCCAGCGGGAGGGCCCGCACGAGCGAGCAGTACTTC
CDR3aa: CASSPLPSGRARTSEQYF
j_gene: TRBJ2-7
d_gene: TRBD2
v_gene: TRBV5-4
abundance: NA

CDR3nt: TGTGCCAGCAGTTACCAAACTGCCAAGTTCTTC
CDR3aa: CASSYQTAKFF
j_gene: TRBJ2-1
d_gene: NA
v_gene: TRBV6-6
abundance: NA

CDR3nt: TGTGCCAGCAGACAGGGAAATAATCAGCCCCAGCATTTT
CDR3aa: CASRQGNNQPQHF
j_gene: TRBJ1-5
d_gene: NA
v_gene: TRBV6-5
abundance: NA

CDR3nt: TGCAGTGCTAGAGACCATACGCAGTATTTT
CDR3aa: CSARDHTQYF
j_gene: TRBJ2-3
d_gene: NA
v_gene: TRBV20-1
abundance: NA

CDR3nt: TGCGCCAGCAGCCCGAGTACGGGACAGGGGGCCGATGAGCAGTTCTTC
CDR3aa: CASSPSTGQGADEQFF
j_gene: TRBJ2-1
d_gene: TRBD1
v_gene: TRBV4-1
abundance: NA

CDR3nt: TGTGCCTGGAGTGTACGGTGGGGAGGGCCTATGAACACTGAAGCTTTCTTT
CDR3aa: CAWSVRWGGPMNTEAFF
j_gene: TRBJ1-1
d_gene: NA
v_gene: TRBV30
abundance: NA

CDR3nt: TGTGCCAGCAGTCGACTAGCGGGCGCTTACAATGAGCAGTTCTTC
CDR3aa: CASSRLAGAYNEQFF
j_gene: TRBJ2-1
d_gene: TRBD2
v_gene: TRBV2
abundance: NA

CDR3nt: TGTGCCAGCAGCTTAGAACTAGCGGGAGGTAGGGTACACGAGCAGTACTTC
CDR3aa: CASSLELAGGRVHEQYF
j_gene: TRBJ2-7
d_gene: TRBD2
v_gene: TRBV7-2
abundance: NA

CDR3nt: TGTGCCAGCAGCGTACTAGCGGGGGCCCGGGAGACCCAGTACTTC
CDR3aa: CASSVLAGARETQYF
j_gene: TRBJ2-5
d_gene: TRBD2
v_gene: TRBV9
abundance: NA

CDR3nt: TGTGCCAGCATGGGGTATAGCAATCAGCCCCAGCATTTT
CDR3aa: CASMGYSNQPQHF
j_gene: TRBJ1-5
d_gene: NA
v_gene: TRBV6-1
abundance: NA

CDR3nt: TGTGCCAGCAGTGAAAGGACTGCATCCTATGGCTACACCTTC
CDR3aa: CASSERTASYGYTF
j_gene: TRBJ1-2
d_gene: NA
v_gene: TRBV6-1
abundance: NA

CDR3nt: TGTGCCAGCAGGAGACAGCTTTCCTACGAGCAGTACTTC
CDR3aa: CASRRQLSYEQYF
j_gene: TRBJ2-7
d_gene: NA
v_gene: TRBV6-7
abundance: once

CDR3nt: TGCGCCAGCAGTGAGTCGACCAGGGGGAAGGAAAAACTGTTTTTT
CDR3aa: CASSESTRGKEKLFF
j_gene: TRBJ1-4
d_gene: TRBD1
v_gene: TRBV10-2
abundance: once

CDR3nt: TGTGCCAGCAGCTACGACAGGGAGAGTCACGAGCAGTACTTC
CDR3aa: CASSYDRESHEQYF
j_gene: TRBJ2-7
d_gene: TRBD1
v_gene: TRBV6-5
abundance: few

CDR3nt: TGTGCCAGCAGTTACCAAGGGGCGGCTTTCTTT
CDR3aa: CASSYQGAAFF
j_gene: TRBJ1-1
d_gene: NA
v_gene: TRBV6-5
abundance: NA

CDR3nt: TGCGCCAGCAGCCTCGGACCGGTCCAAGAGACCCAGTACTTC
CDR3aa: CASSLGPVQETQYF
j_gene: TRBJ2-5
d_gene: NA
v_gene: TRBV5-1
abundance: NA

CDR3nt: TGTGCCAGTAGTATTGCAGGGGGAGATTCACCCCTCCACTTT
CDR3aa: CASSIAGGDSPLHF
j_gene: TRBJ1-6
d_gene: TRBD1
v_gene: TRBV19
abundance: once

CDR3nt: TGTGCCAGCAGATATGGTGTAGCTACACAAATTCGCACTGAAGCTTTCTTT
CDR3aa: CASRYGVATQIRTEAFF
j_gene: TRBJ1-1
d_gene: NA
v_gene: TRBV21-1
abundance: NA

CDR3nt: TGTGCCAGCAACAGCGCCTTTTGGTCACCCCTCCACTTT
CDR3aa: CASNSAFWSPLHF
j_gene: TRBJ1-6
d_gene: NA
v_gene: TRBV6-1
abundance: NA

CDR3nt: TGTGCCAGCAGCTTAGAGGTCTCTGGAAACACCATATATTTT
CDR3aa: CASSLEVSGNTIYF
j_gene: TRBJ1-3
d_gene: NA
v_gene: TRBV7-2
abundance: NA

CDR3nt: TGTGCCAGCTCACCCGACCGCTATGAGCAGTTCTTC
CDR3aa: CASSPDRYEQFF
j_gene: TRBJ2-1
d_gene: NA
v_gene: TRBV18
abundance: NA

CDR3nt: TGTGCCAGCAGTGGGGACAGGGAAGCGAGCAATCAGCCCCAGCATTTT
CDR3aa: CASSGDREASNQPQHF
j_gene: TRBJ1-5
d_gene: TRBD1
v_gene: TRBV6-1
abundance: NA

CDR3nt: TGCGCCAGCAGTGGCAGTAGCGGGGGGCCGGTGCGTGAGCAGTACTTC
CDR3aa: CASSGSSGGPVREQYF
j_gene: TRBJ2-7
d_gene: TRBD2
v_gene: TRBV10-2
abundance: NA

CDR3nt: TGTGCCAGCAGCAAAGGGGGAGTCCCCCTCTACGAGCAGTACTTC
CDR3aa: CASSKGGVPLYEQYF
j_gene: TRBJ2-7
d_gene: NA
v_gene: TRBV21-1
abundance: NA

CDR3nt: TGTGCCAGTAGTATAGTAGGGGGTAACACTGAAGCTTTCTTT
CDR3aa: CASSIVGGNTEAFF
j_gene: TRBJ1-1
d_gene: NA
v_gene: TRBV19
abundance: NA

CDR3nt: TGTGCCAGCAGCTTGGGGGGTACCAATCAGCCCCAGCATTTT
CDR3aa: CASSLGGTNQPQHF
j_gene: TRBJ1-5
d_gene: NA
v_gene: TRBV5-4
abundance: NA

CDR3nt: TGCGCCAGCAGCTCCTACCCCGACAGGGAAGAGACCCAGTACTTC
CDR3aa: CASSSYPDREETQYF
j_gene: TRBJ2-5
d_gene: TRBD1
v_gene: TRBV5-1
abundance: NA

CDR3nt: TGTGCCAGCAGTCCCACGGGACAGGTTCATTCACCCCTCCACTTT
CDR3aa: CASSPTGQVHSPLHF
j_gene: TRBJ1-6
d_gene: TRBD1
v_gene: TRBV6-1
abundance: NA

CDR3nt: TGTGCCAGCTCACCGGGACTAGCGGGGCCAGATACGCAGTATTTT
CDR3aa: CASSPGLAGPDTQYF
j_gene: TRBJ2-3
d_gene: TRBD2
v_gene: TRBV18
abundance: few

CDR3nt: TGTGCCAGCAGCGGACGGACAGGGGGGACCCAAGAGACCCAGTACTTC
CDR3aa: CASSGRTGGTQETQYF
j_gene: TRBJ2-5
d_gene: TRBD1
v_gene: TRBV9
abundance: few

CDR3nt: TGTGCCAGCAGCTTAGTACAGGGCCAGTATGAAAAACTGTTTTTT
CDR3aa: CASSLVQGQYEKLFF
j_gene: TRBJ1-4
d_gene: NA
v_gene: TRBV7-6
abundance: few

CDR3nt: TGTGCCAGTAGTGGCCCGGGACAGGGAAGGTCCTACGAGCAGTACTTC
CDR3aa: CASSGPGQGRSYEQYF
j_gene: TRBJ2-7
d_gene: TRBD1
v_gene: TRBV19
abundance: few

CDR3nt: TGCGCCAGCAGCGCCGGACTAGCGGGGACAGATACGCAGTATTTT
CDR3aa: CASSAGLAGTDTQYF
j_gene: TRBJ2-3
d_gene: TRBD2
v_gene: TRBV5-1
abundance: NA

CDR3nt: TGTGCCAGCAGCCGTATCGTAGGGGGCAATCAGCCCCAGCATTTT
CDR3aa: CASSRIVGGNQPQHF
j_gene: TRBJ1-5
d_gene: NA
v_gene: TRBV5-5
abundance: NA

CDR3nt: TGTGCCAGCAGTGGGCTAGCGGGACCTCCGAGGCCCGAGCAGTACTTC
CDR3aa: CASSGLAGPPRPEQYF
j_gene: TRBJ2-7
d_gene: TRBD2
v_gene: TRBV6-1
abundance: once

CDR3nt: TGTGCCAGTAGTACCCGTGTAGGAGGGAGGGTAGCAGATACGCAGTATTTT
CDR3aa: CASSTRVGGRVADTQYF
j_gene: TRBJ2-3
d_gene: TRBD2
v_gene: TRBV19
abundance: few